The clone carrying this TCR beta chain was picked up a small number of times. No antigen is known for it. This entry belongs to a study of cytomegalovirus exposure and HLA in healthy donors. Findings of the study overall: Data from an earlier analysis indicated that most TCR beta V segments were productive either about 87% or about 30% of the time. Diagnosis of cytomegalovirus status made by the classifier reportedly showed high specificity and sensitivity.

Both 60 Vbeta primers and 13 Jbeta primers went into the PCR. Sequencing was performed with immunoSEQ multiplex PCR; in TCRdb, only in-frame clones are kept and a portion is missing. The table shows 130,000 or so clones, with over 70% occurring only once. V was cut by 1 base and J by 0 bases, with 10 bases left in between. Germline values: CDR1 SGHRS, CDR2 YFSETQ. The CDR3 is made up of 15 amino acids. This receptor was identified in a woman between 40 and 55 years old in good health and CMV-seropositive. The specimen sequenced was PBMCs. V and J are TRBV5-1 and TRBJ1-1; TRBD1 is a possible D gene (5 bases). CDR3 region: CASSLYRNLNTEAFF. As DNA, the CDR3 is TGCGCCAGCAGCTTGTACAGGAACCTGAACACTGAAGCTTTCTTT.